This T cell receptor beta chain was sequenced for a study of blood T cell repertoires in COVID-19. The overall study: Collection of acute and convalescent COVID-19 samples took place in the United States, Italy and Spain. PBMCs, B-cell-depleted T cells, or T cells provided the cDNA or gDNA that made up the material.

V shed 4 bases and J 8 bases; nucleotides not matched to a gene: 9. Per the germline V gene, CDR1 is KGHDR and CDR2 is SFDVKD. This CDR3 has 16 residues. This clone was recorded once. Original methodology: Researchers report that nucleated cell counts were estimated from reference gene primer amplification. Sequenced by immunoSEQ multiplex PCR; TCRdb stores in-frame clones only, minus some. V, J and clone size were drawn from that table, and D and trimming were deduced from the DNA. The top ten hold about 3.9% of the sample, which has approximately 150,000 clones, more than 65% seen once. This chain connects TRBV24-1 to TRBJ2-2, with 10 bases that match TRBD1. Sequenced: peripheral blood. This TCR derives from a man aged 55 to 70 with acute or convalescent COVID-19. CDR3 nucleotides: TGTGCCACCAGTGAAACGACAGGGGGCGCGGTAGGGGAGCTGTTTTTT. Translation: CATSETTGGAVGELFF.